A selection of T cell receptor beta chains follows, all from one sample in a study of regulatory T cells in long-lasting Graves disease. TCRdb ran MiXCR on the multiplex PCR reads and lists one entry per CDR3 protein. Here the sample spans about 540,000 distinct CDR3 sequences, approximately 15% being singletons. These data were also filed under a second study, of T cells in Graves' hyperthyroidism and ophthalmopathy.

Sequenced here: peripheral blood mononuclear cells (PBMCs), sampled at new diagnosis, from a patient treated with antithyroid drugs. The source is a young man with Graves disease. Both conserved end residues are part of each CDR3. The D gene is left open where the match is weak. Only some rows state a clone size, as once, few, many or a class for expanded clones.

v_call: TRBV6-1
j_call: TRBJ2-1
d_call: TRBD1
clone_size: many
cdr3_aa: CASSPTGAAYNEQFF
cdr3_nt: TGTGCCAGCAGCCCTACAGGGGCCGCCTACAATGAGCAGTTCTTC

v_call: TRBV5-1
j_call: TRBJ1-1
d_call: .
clone_size: many
cdr3_aa: CASSFLEQGNTEAFF
cdr3_nt: TGCGCCAGCAGCTTCCTGGAGCAGGGGAACACTGAAGCTTTCTTT

v_call: TRBV30
j_call: TRBJ2-1
d_call: TRBD2
clone_size: .
cdr3_aa: CAWSQSASGLYNEQFF
cdr3_nt: TGTGCCTGGAGTCAATCCGCTAGCGGACTCTACAATGAGCAGTTCTTC

v_call: TRBV7-9
j_call: TRBJ2-7
d_call: .
clone_size: many
cdr3_aa: CASSPPIGPEQYF
cdr3_nt: TGTGCCAGCAGCCCACCAATCGGGCCCGAGCAGTACTTC

v_call: TRBV30
j_call: TRBJ2-1
d_call: .
clone_size: many
cdr3_aa: CAWSEADNEQFF
cdr3_nt: TGTGCCTGGAGTGAAGCGGACAATGAGCAGTTCTTC

v_call: TRBV11-2
j_call: TRBJ2-5
d_call: .
clone_size: many
cdr3_aa: CASGAEGTQYF
cdr3_nt: TGTGCCAGCGGGGCAGAAGGGACCCAGTACTTC

v_call: TRBV29-1
j_call: TRBJ2-1
d_call: .
clone_size: once
cdr3_aa: CSVVVGVVKFF
cdr3_nt: TGCAGCGTTGTTGTGGGAGTAGTTAAGTTCTTC

v_call: TRBV6-4
j_call: TRBJ2-7
d_call: TRBD2
clone_size: .
cdr3_aa: CASSGVAGSPYEQYF
cdr3_nt: TGTGCCAGCAGTGGGGTAGCGGGATCCCCCTACGAGCAGTACTTC

v_call: TRBV11-2
j_call: TRBJ1-1
d_call: .
clone_size: many
cdr3_aa: CASSLEMGRVGHTEAFF
cdr3_nt: TGTGCCAGCAGCTTAGAGATGGGGAGGGTCGGGCACACTGAAGCTTTCTTT

v_call: TRBV27
j_call: TRBJ1-4
d_call: TRBD1
clone_size: .
cdr3_aa: CASSWDRNEKLFF
cdr3_nt: TGTGCCAGCAGTTGGGACAGGAATGAAAAACTGTTTTTT

v_call: TRBV27
j_call: TRBJ2-7
d_call: TRBD2
clone_size: .
cdr3_aa: CASSLGFGRAYEQYF
cdr3_nt: TGTGCCAGCAGTTTAGGGTTCGGGAGGGCTTACGAGCAGTACTTC

v_call: TRBV5-1
j_call: TRBJ2-3
d_call: TRBD2
clone_size: many
cdr3_aa: CASSKPGLAGSSTDTQYF
cdr3_nt: TGCGCCAGCAGCAAACCGGGACTAGCGGGATCTAGCACAGATACGCAGTATTTT

v_call: TRBV29-1
j_call: TRBJ1-2
d_call: .
clone_size: few
cdr3_aa: CSVDGTDTTNYGYTF
cdr3_nt: TGCAGCGTGGACGGGACTGATACTACTAACTATGGCTACACCTTC

v_call: TRBV20-1
j_call: TRBJ2-7
d_call: .
clone_size: many
cdr3_aa: CSARNYRSYEQYF
cdr3_nt: TGCAGTGCTAGAAATTACCGCTCCTACGAGCAGTACTTC

v_call: TRBV20-1
j_call: TRBJ2-1
d_call: .
clone_size: many
cdr3_aa: CNAGASQGEQFF
cdr3_nt: TGCAACGCTGGAGCTTCCCAGGGTGAGCAGTTCTTC

v_call: TRBV7-8
j_call: TRBJ2-5
d_call: TRBD2
clone_size: few
cdr3_aa: CASSLSGTSGRAKETQYF
cdr3_nt: TGTGCCAGCAGCTTATCCGGGACTAGCGGGAGAGCTAAAGAGACCCAGTACTTC

v_call: TRBV7-2
j_call: TRBJ2-1
d_call: .
clone_size: many
cdr3_aa: CASSPEGVGDEQFF
cdr3_nt: TGTGCCAGCAGCCCGGAGGGGGTTGGCGATGAGCAGTTCTTC

v_call: TRBV5-4
j_call: TRBJ2-1
d_call: .
clone_size: .
cdr3_aa: CASSPSLAFSSYNEQFF
cdr3_nt: TGTGCCAGCAGCCCTTCCCTTGCTTTCAGCTCCTACAATGAGCAGTTCTTC

v_call: TRBV29-1
j_call: TRBJ1-3
d_call: .
clone_size: many
cdr3_aa: CSVGAAGNTIYF
cdr3_nt: TGCAGCGTTGGGGCGGCTGGAAACACCATATATTTT

v_call: TRBV20-1
j_call: TRBJ1-2
d_call: .
clone_size: few
cdr3_aa: CSAVRGDYGYTF
cdr3_nt: TGCAGTGCTGTCAGGGGTGATTATGGCTACACCTTC

v_call: TRBV29-1
j_call: TRBJ1-3
d_call: .
clone_size: .
cdr3_aa: CSVSVRNTIYF
cdr3_nt: TGCAGCGTTTCAGTCAGAAACACCATATATTTT

v_call: TRBV12-3/TRBV12-4
j_call: TRBJ1-4
d_call: .
clone_size: many
cdr3_aa: CASSFPGPNEKLFF
cdr3_nt: TGTGCCAGCAGCTTCCCCGGCCCTAATGAAAAACTGTTTTTT

v_call: TRBV5-1
j_call: TRBJ1-2
d_call: .
clone_size: many
cdr3_aa: CASSSGGTLGDYGYTF
cdr3_nt: TGCGCCAGCAGCTCAGGAGGGACCCTGGGGGACTATGGCTACACCTTC

v_call: TRBV12-3/TRBV12-4
j_call: TRBJ2-1
d_call: .
clone_size: .
cdr3_aa: CASRAEALHTGYNEQFF
cdr3_nt: TGTGCCAGCAGAGCGGAGGCTCTCCACACGGGTTACAATGAGCAGTTCTTC

v_call: TRBV12-5
j_call: TRBJ2-3
d_call: TRBD1
clone_size: many
cdr3_aa: CASGSRGGAGTDTQYF
cdr3_nt: TGTGCTAGTGGTTCCAGAGGGGGCGCAGGCACAGATACGCAGTATTTT

v_call: TRBV20-1
j_call: TRBJ2-3
d_call: .
clone_size: many
cdr3_aa: CSANHNRDSSTDTQYF
cdr3_nt: TGCAGTGCTAACCACAATCGGGACTCTAGCACAGATACGCAGTATTTT

v_call: TRBV20-1
j_call: TRBJ2-7
d_call: TRBD1
clone_size: many
cdr3_aa: CSASGTGGVYEQYF
cdr3_nt: TGCAGTGCTAGTGGGACAGGGGGTGTATACGAGCAGTACTTC

v_call: TRBV2
j_call: TRBJ1-2
d_call: .
clone_size: .
cdr3_aa: CASSEGHSEIYGYTF
cdr3_nt: TGTGCCAGCAGTGAAGGACACTCTGAGATCTATGGCTACACCTTC